These T cell receptor beta chains were read from a single sample in a study of blood T cell repertoires in COVID-19. The repertoire was sequenced with immunoSEQ multiplex PCR; TCRdb's copy has only in-frame clones and lacks some. The sample has some 260,000 clones; around 87% are singletons. The sample comprised PBMCs or T cells enriched from blood (not recorded which). The source of these receptors is a woman under 40 with acute COVID-19. Each CDR3 is given with its conserved first and last residue. D genes are given only for firm matches. Part of the rows lack a size; the others show once, few, many or a class for expanded clones.

D gene	V gene	clone size	J gene	CDR3 protein	CDR3 DNA
.	TRBV27	.	TRBJ1-4	CASSLIQGANEKLFF	TGTGCCAGCAGTTTAATACAGGGTGCTAATGAAAAACTGTTTTTT
.	TRBV12-3/TRBV12-4	.	TRBJ2-1	CASSLRSDEQFF	TGTGCCAGCAGTTTACGGTCCGATGAGCAGTTCTTC
TRBD2	TRBV14	.	TRBJ2-1	CASSRRTSGIGEQFF	TGTGCCAGCAGCCGACGGACTAGCGGGATAGGTGAGCAGTTCTTC
.	TRBV5-1	.	TRBJ2-7	CASSPGANIGSYEQYF	TGCGCCAGCAGCCCGGGAGCAAATATCGGATCCTACGAGCAGTACTTC
TRBD1	TRBV10-3	.	TRBJ2-7	CANGQGDEQYF	TGTGCCAATGGACAGGGGGACGAGCAGTACTTC
TRBD1	TRBV29-1	.	TRBJ1-5	CSAGTGLDGQPQHF	TGCAGCGCCGGGACAGGGCTAGATGGTCAGCCCCAGCATTTT
.	TRBV19	.	TRBJ1-1	CASSILGSGKRARTEAFF	TGTGCCAGTAGTATTCTGGGATCGGGAAAACGGGCCCGCACTGAAGCTTTCTTT
.	TRBV29-1	.	TRBJ1-4	CSVQTGVNEKLFF	TGCAGCGTTCAAACAGGAGTTAATGAAAAACTGTTTTTT
TRBD2	TRBV5-1	.	TRBJ2-3	CASSPLAGESTDTQYF	TGCGCCAGCAGCCCCTTAGCGGGGGAAAGCACAGATACGCAGTATTTT
TRBD1	TRBV5-1	.	TRBJ2-4	CASSETDRGNIQYF	TGCGCCAGCAGCGAAACGGACAGGGGAAACATTCAGTACTTC
.	TRBV6-1	.	TRBJ1-5	CASSETVISNQPQHF	TGTGCCAGCAGTGAAACTGTAATAAGCAATCAGCCCCAGCATTTT
TRBD1	TRBV7-9	.	TRBJ2-5	CASSPGQGQETQYF	TGTGCCAGCAGCCCGGGACAGGGGCAAGAGACCCAGTACTTC
TRBD2	TRBV7-6	.	TRBJ2-5	CASSLVPLAGVKTQYF	TGTGCCAGCAGCTTAGTTCCACTAGCGGGAGTAAAGACCCAGTACTTC
.	TRBV6-5	.	TRBJ1-1	CASSSRGGTNTEAFF	TGTGCCAGCAGTTCCCGGGGGGGGACGAACACTGAAGCTTTCTTT
TRBD1	TRBV4-1	.	TRBJ1-5	CASSQDPGQGYSNQPQHF	TGCGCCAGCAGCCAGGATCCGGGACAGGGTTATAGCAATCAGCCCCAGCATTTT
.	TRBV27	.	TRBJ1-1	CASSLLQGWGNTEAFF	TGTGCCAGCAGTTTATTGCAGGGTTGGGGGAACACTGAAGCTTTCTTT
TRBD2	TRBV10-1	.	TRBJ2-1	CASSLRETSYEQFF	TGCGCCAGCAGTCTTCGTGAGACTAGCTATGAGCAGTTCTTC
.	TRBV5-4	.	TRBJ2-7	CASSLATGIYEQYF	TGTGCCAGCAGCTTGGCAACAGGGATCTACGAGCAGTACTTC
.	TRBV12-3/TRBV12-4	.	TRBJ2-3	CASAWATSDTQYF	TGTGCCAGCGCCTGGGCGACTAGTGATACGCAGTATTTT
.	TRBV7-3	.	TRBJ2-6	CASFESSGANVLTF	TGTGCCAGCTTCGAGAGCTCTGGGGCCAACGTCCTGACTTTC
.	TRBV7-2	.	TRBJ1-2	CASSRDYGYTF	TGTGCCAGCAGCCGCGATTATGGCTACACCTTC
.	TRBV30	.	TRBJ1-1	CAWSGVGTEAFF	TGTGCCTGGTCAGGGGTTGGCACTGAAGCTTTCTTT
TRBD2	TRBV2	.	TRBJ2-1	CASRGTNSYNEQFF	TGTGCCAGCAGGGGGACTAACTCCTACAATGAGCAGTTCTTC
.	TRBV21-1	.	TRBJ2-7	CASYRQAYEQYF	TGTGCCAGCTATCGGCAGGCGTACGAGCAGTACTTC
TRBD1	TRBV6-5	.	TRBJ1-2	CATGQGGLDYTF	TGTGCCACGGGGCAGGGGGGCCTTGACTACACCTTC
TRBD1	TRBV5-6	.	TRBJ1-1	CASSQNAGQVGTEAFF	TGTGCCAGCAGCCAAAACGCCGGACAGGTGGGCACTGAAGCTTTCTTT
.	TRBV29-1	once	TRBJ1-2	CSVEQVYGYTF	TGCAGCGTTGAACAGGTTTATGGCTACACCTTC
.	TRBV6-1	.	TRBJ1-1	CASSDRALTEAFF	TGTGCCAGCAGTGACAGGGCCCTCACTGAAGCTTTCTTT
.	TRBV11-1	.	TRBJ2-5	CASSLRWGGPRETQYF	TGTGCCAGCAGCTTACGATGGGGGGGGCCCAGGGAGACCCAGTACTTC
.	TRBV7-9	.	TRBJ1-3	CASSSGKDTIYF	TGTGCCAGCAGCTCAGGGAAGGACACCATATATTTT
.	TRBV25-1	once	TRBJ1-2	CASLPPGPINYGYTF	TGTGCCAGCCTGCCCCCAGGGCCAATTAACTATGGCTACACCTTC
.	TRBV2	few	TRBJ2-1	CASSGGRPSQEQFF	TGTGCCAGCAGTGGTGGCAGGCCCTCTCAGGAGCAGTTCTTC
TRBD1	TRBV5-1	.	TRBJ1-4	CASSLDPGGREKLFF	TGCGCCAGCAGCTTGGATCCAGGGGGCCGTGAAAAACTGTTTTTT
.	TRBV21-1	.	TRBJ2-7	CASMGKGAGSSYEQYF	TGTGCCAGCATGGGGAAAGGGGCAGGTAGCTCCTACGAGCAGTACTTC
.	TRBV6-5	.	TRBJ1-6	CASSYSTGGRNSPLHF	TGTGCCAGCAGTTACTCGACCGGGGGGCGTAATTCACCCCTCCACTTT
TRBD1	TRBV19	.	TRBJ2-1	CASSNSFLTGGYNEQFF	TGTGCCAGTAGTAACTCATTCTTGACAGGGGGCTACAATGAGCAGTTCTTC
.	TRBV19	.	TRBJ2-2	CASSILGLLIRSNTGELFF	TGTGCCAGTAGTATATTGGGACTTTTAATACGATCGAACACCGGGGAGCTGTTTTTT
.	TRBV9	.	TRBJ2-3	CASSVGPGDFTDTQYF	TGTGCCAGCAGCGTGGGGCCAGGCGACTTCACAGATACGCAGTATTTT
TRBD2	TRBV15	.	TRBJ2-5	CATSRGGLAGGLGETQYF	TGTGCCACCAGCAGAGGTGGACTAGCGGGGGGTCTGGGGGAGACCCAGTACTTC
TRBD2	TRBV7-3	.	TRBJ2-1	CASSLAPTSGSVNEQFF	TGTGCCAGCAGCTTAGCCCCGACTAGCGGGAGTGTCAATGAGCAGTTCTTC
TRBD2	TRBV5-1	.	TRBJ2-5	CASSLGGTSGRGLQETQYF	TGCGCCAGCAGCTTGGGGGGGACTAGCGGGAGGGGTCTTCAAGAGACCCAGTACTTC
TRBD2	TRBV28	once	TRBJ2-3	CASSLPSSGSTDTQYF	TGTGCCAGCAGTTTACCGTCTAGCGGGAGCACAGATACGCAGTATTTT
.	TRBV5-1	.	TRBJ1-1	CASSLGRQPPSMNTVVAFF	TGCGCCAGCAGCTTGGGTAGACAGCCTCCCAGTATGAACACTGTCGTAGCTTTCTTT
.	TRBV5-8	.	TRBJ1-2	CASSSTRDYGYTF	TGTGCCAGCAGCTCTACTCGGGACTATGGCTACACCTTC
.	TRBV28	.	TRBJ2-1	CASSFGRWARGSSYNEQFF	TGTGCCAGCAGTTTTGGGAGGTGGGCGCGCGGAAGCTCCTACAATGAGCAGTTCTTC
TRBD1	TRBV7-9	.	TRBJ1-6	CASSVPRQGSSYNSPLHF	TGTGCCAGCAGCGTACCTAGACAGGGTAGCTCCTATAATTCACCCCTCCACTTT
TRBD2	TRBV9	.	TRBJ2-7	CASSVAVSGDFYEQYF	TGTGCCAGCAGCGTAGCCGTTAGCGGGGATTTCTACGAGCAGTACTTC